The 4 T cell receptor beta chains below come from one sample, sequenced in a study of T and B cells in COVID-19 patients. TRB was amplified from around 250-500 ng of blood genomic DNA. BIOMED2 TRB-A/B primer pools were used in multiplex TRB PCR. From the multiplex PCR reads, TCRdb called clonotypes with MiXCR, one entry per CDR3 protein. The table has approximately 1,300 distinct CDR3 sequences, under 30% seen once. Sample: blood. These receptors all stem from a human donor with active COVID-19.

This clonotype has only a few counts. This chain uses TRBV28 with TRBJ1-4; 8 bases align to TRBD1. V gave up 6 bases and J gave up 8 bases; unmatched junction bases: 8. The CDR3 spans 14 residues. The germline CDR1 and CDR2 sequences are MDHEN and SYDVKM. The CDR3 reads CASSPGQVEEKLFF. DNA of the CDR3: TGTGCCAGCAGCCCGGGACAGGTCGAGGAAAAACTGTTTTTT.

The chain joins TRBV7-9 to TRBJ2-7; 7 bases align to TRBD2. This CDR3 contains 18 residues. The germline CDR1 and CDR2 sequences are SEHNR and FQNEAQ (reference sequence). V dropped 3 bases and J dropped 5; count of bases not matched to a gene: 19. For the CDR3, the DNA is TGTGCCAGCAGCTTCAGCCCCGCTCTAGGCGGGAGTACCAACGAGCAGTACTTC. Translating gives CASSFSPALGGSTNEQYF.

By share, this clonotype ranks as large (0.1 to 1%). The rearrangement links TRBV19 to TRBJ2-3; no clear D. Germline V CDR1 and CDR2: LNHDA, SQIVND (reference sequence). This CDR3 has 11 amino acids. V was pared by 7 bases and J by 6 bases, with 8 bases between. The CDR3 sequence: CASKVLDTQYF. In nucleotides, the CDR3 is TGTGCCAGTAAAGTCTTGGATACGCAGTATTTT.

V and J are TRBV5-4 and TRBJ2-1; 11 nucleotides line up with TRBD2. The CDR3 runs to 15 residues. The J segment lost 8 bases and the V segment lost 4 bases, leaving 8 bases of the junction unmatched. The V gene's germline CDR1 is SGHNT and CDR2 YYREEE (reference sequence). This CDR3 reads CASSLAGLAVHEQFF. In DNA, the CDR3 is TGTGCCAGCAGCCTGGCGGGACTAGCGGTCCATGAGCAGTTCTTC.